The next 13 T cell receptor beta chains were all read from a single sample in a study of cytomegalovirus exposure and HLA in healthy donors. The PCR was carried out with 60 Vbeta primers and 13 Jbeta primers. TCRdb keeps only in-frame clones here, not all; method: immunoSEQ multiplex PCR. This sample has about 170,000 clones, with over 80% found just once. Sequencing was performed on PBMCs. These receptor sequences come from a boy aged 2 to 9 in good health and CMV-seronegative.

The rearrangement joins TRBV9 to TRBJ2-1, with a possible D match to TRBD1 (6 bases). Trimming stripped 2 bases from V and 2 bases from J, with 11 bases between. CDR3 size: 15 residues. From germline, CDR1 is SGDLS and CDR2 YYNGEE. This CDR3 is CASSVEGVPYNEQFF. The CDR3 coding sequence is TGTGCCAGCAGCGTCGAGGGGGTCCCCTACAATGAGCAGTTCTTC.

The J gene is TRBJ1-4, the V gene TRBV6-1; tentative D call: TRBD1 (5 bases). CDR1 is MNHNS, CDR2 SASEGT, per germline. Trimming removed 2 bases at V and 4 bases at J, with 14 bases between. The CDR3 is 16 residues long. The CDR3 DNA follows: TGTGCCAGCAGTGAATCCCCCAGGGCGCTTAATGAAAAACTGTTTTTT. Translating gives CASSESPRALNEKLFF.

The CDR3 DNA follows: TGTGCCAGTAGTAAAATTGACAGCCTGGATGGCTACACCTTC. Its protein is CASSKIDSLDGYTF. V usage is TRBV19 and J usage is TRBJ1-2, with D maybe TRBD1 (5 bases). Trimming removed 4 bases from V and 6 bases from J, with 15 bases in between. The V gene's germline CDR1 is LNHDA and CDR2 SQIVND (reference sequence). The CDR3 contains 14 residues.

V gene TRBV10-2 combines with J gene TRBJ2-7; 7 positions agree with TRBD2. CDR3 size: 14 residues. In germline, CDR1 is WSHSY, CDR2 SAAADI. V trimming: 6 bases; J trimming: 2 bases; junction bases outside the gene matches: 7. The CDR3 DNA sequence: TGCGCCAGCAGCGTACTGACTAGCCCCTACGAGCAGTACTTC. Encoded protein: CASSVLTSPYEQYF.

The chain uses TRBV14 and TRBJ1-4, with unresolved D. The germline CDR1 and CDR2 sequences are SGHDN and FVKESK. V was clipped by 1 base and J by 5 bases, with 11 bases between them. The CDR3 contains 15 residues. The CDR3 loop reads CASSQALGLNEKLFF. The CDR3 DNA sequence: TGTGCCAGCAGCCAAGCCCTGGGCCTGAATGAAAAACTGTTTTTT.

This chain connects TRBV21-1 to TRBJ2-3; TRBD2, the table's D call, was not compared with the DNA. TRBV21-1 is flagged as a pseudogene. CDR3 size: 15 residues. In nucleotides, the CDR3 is TGTGCCAGCAGCAGGGAGCGGGGATGCACAGATACGCAGTATTTT. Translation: CASSRERGCTDTQYF.

CDR3 protein: CASSGTSGSSYNEQFF. DNA of the CDR3: TGTGCCAGCAGCGGGACTAGCGGGAGTTCCTACAATGAGCAGTTCTTC. This rearrangement joins TRBV5-4 to TRBJ2-1, with TRBD2 identical over 14 bases. Germline V gene data show CDR1 as SGHNT and CDR2 as YYREEE (reference sequence). Unmatched junction bases numbered 1, after V lost 4 bases and J lost 1 base. The CDR3 loop spans 16 amino acids. Variable domain in full (rest from reference TRBV5-4 and TRBJ2-1): ETGVTQSPTHLIKTRGQQVTLRCSSQSGHNTVSWYQQALGQGPQFIFQYYREEENGRGNFPPRFSGLQFPNYSSELNVNALELDDSALYLCASSGTSGSSYNEQFFGPGTRLTVL.

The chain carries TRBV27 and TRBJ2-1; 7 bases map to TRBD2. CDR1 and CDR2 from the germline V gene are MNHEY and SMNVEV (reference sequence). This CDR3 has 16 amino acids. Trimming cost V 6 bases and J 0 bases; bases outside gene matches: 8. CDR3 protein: CASSDQSGNSYNEQFF. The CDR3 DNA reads TGTGCCAGCAGCGATCAAAGCGGGAACTCCTACAATGAGCAGTTCTTC.

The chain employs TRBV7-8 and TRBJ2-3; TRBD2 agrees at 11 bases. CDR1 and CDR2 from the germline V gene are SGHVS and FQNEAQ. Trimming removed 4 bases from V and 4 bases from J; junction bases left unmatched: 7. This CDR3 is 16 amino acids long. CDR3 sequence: CASSSVGLAGPDTQYF. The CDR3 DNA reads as TGTGCCAGCAGCTCCGTCGGACTAGCGGGCCCAGATACGCAGTATTTT.

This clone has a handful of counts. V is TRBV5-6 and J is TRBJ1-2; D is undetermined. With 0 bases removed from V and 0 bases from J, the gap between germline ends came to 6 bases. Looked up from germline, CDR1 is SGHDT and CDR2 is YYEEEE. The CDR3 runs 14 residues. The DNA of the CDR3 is TGTGCCAGCAGCTTGGGAGGGCCTAACTATGGCTACACCTTC. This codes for CASSLGGPNYGYTF.

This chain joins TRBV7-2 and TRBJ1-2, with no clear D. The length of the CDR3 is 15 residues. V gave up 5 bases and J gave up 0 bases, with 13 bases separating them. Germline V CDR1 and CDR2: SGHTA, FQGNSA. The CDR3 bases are TGTGCCAGCAGCGGCAGAGGCGCCGCTAACTATGGCTACACCTTC. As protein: CASSGRGAANYGYTF.

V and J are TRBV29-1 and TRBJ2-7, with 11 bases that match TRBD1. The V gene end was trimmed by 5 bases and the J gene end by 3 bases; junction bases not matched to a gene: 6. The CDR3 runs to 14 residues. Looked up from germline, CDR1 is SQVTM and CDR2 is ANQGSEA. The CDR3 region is CSVLTGTGGYEQYF. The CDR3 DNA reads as TGCAGCGTTCTCACCGGGACAGGGGGCTACGAGCAGTACTTC.

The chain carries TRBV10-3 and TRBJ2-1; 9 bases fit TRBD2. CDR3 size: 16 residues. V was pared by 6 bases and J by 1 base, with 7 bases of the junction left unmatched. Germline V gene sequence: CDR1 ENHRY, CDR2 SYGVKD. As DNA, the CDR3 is TGTGCCATCAGGGGTAGCGGGAGCCAATCCTACAATGAGCAGTTCTTC. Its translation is CAIRGSGSQSYNEQFF.